This T cell receptor (beta chain) was profiled in a study of beta chain features in type 1 diabetes. This clone was seen only a few times. The antigen remains unidentified. CDR3 length: 16 residues. CDR1 MNHEY and CDR2 SMNVEV come from the germline V gene (reference sequence). V shed 5 bases and J 5 bases; nucleotides not matched to a gene: 8. Study findings and constraints: Insertion counts at VDJ junctions were lower in type 1 diabetes patients, who also showed more deletions there. Patients' naive, central memory and regulatory TCRB repertoires appeared more alike than those of healthy donors. Type 1 diabetes patients had TCRB CDR3s that were shorter (moderately but significantly so) in all four CD4+ subsets. The analysis here could not establish whether HLA type shapes TCRB rearrangement.

The sequenced template was cDNA made from the entire isolated RNA. TCRdb keeps only in-frame clones here, not all; method: immunoSEQ multiplex PCR. The sample contains hundreds of thousands of clones, 13% of which appear only once. The sequenced sample was naive CD4+ T cells from blood. The TCR comes from a man younger than 35 with type 1 diabetes. The chain couples TRBV27 to TRBJ2-5, with 13 bases identical to TRBD2. The CDR3 region has the DNA TGTGCCAGCAGTCCACGGACTAGCGGGGGACTGGAGACCCAGTACTTC. Translated: CASSPRTSGGLETQYF.